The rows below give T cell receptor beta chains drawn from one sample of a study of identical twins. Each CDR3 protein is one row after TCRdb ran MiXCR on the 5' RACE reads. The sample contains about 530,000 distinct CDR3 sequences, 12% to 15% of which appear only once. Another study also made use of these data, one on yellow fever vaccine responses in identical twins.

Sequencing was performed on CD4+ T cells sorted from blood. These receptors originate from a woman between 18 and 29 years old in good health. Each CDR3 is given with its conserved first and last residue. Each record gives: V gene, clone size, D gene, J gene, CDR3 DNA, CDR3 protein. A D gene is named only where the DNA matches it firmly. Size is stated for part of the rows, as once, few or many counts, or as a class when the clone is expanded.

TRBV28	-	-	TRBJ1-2	TGTGCCAGCAGTCCACGATTCCCGCCTTCGGGGGGCTACACCTTC	CASSPRFPPSGGYTF
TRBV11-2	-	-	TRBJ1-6	TGTGCCAGCAGCTCTGAGGTCGGGGTATTCTATAATTCACCCCTCCACTTT	CASSSEVGVFYNSPLHF
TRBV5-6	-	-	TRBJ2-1	TGTGCCAGCAGCTCCCTTCCGGGTGAGCAGTTCTTC	CASSSLPGEQFF
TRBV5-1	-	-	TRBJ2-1	TGCGCCAGCAGCTTGGCCCTTTCCCGGGCCGATGAGCAGTTCTTC	CASSLALSRADEQFF
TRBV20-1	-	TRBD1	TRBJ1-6	TGCAGTGCTCGGAGGCCCGGGACAGGAAATTCACCCCTCCACTTT	CSARRPGTGNSPLHF
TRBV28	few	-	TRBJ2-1	TGTGCCAGCAGTTCTAGCCCCCTACGGACAGCCTACAATGAGCAGTTCTTC	CASSSSPLRTAYNEQFF
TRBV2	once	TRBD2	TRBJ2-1	TGTGCCAGCAGGGAGTTCCTAGCGGGAGGGCCCAATGAGCAGTTCTTC	CASREFLAGGPNEQFF
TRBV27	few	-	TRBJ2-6	TGTGCCAGCAGTAAGACGGGCACCTCTGGGGCCAACGTCCTGACTTTC	CASSKTGTSGANVLTF
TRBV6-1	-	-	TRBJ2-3	TGTGCCAGCAGATCCCCAGGGACAGATACGCAGTATTTT	CASRSPGTDTQYF
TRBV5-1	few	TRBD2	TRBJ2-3	TGCGCCAGCAGCCAAATGGGACTAGCTCTGGGCACAGATACGCAGTATTTT	CASSQMGLALGTDTQYF
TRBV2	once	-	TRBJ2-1	TGTGCCAGCAGTGCAATCGCTAGCCCAAGGGCTGAGCAGTTCTTC	CASSAIASPRAEQFF
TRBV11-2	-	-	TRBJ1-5	TGTGCCAGCAGCTTAAGACCTGCAGCCCACGACTATAGCAATCAGCCCCAGCATTTT	CASSLRPAAHDYSNQPQHF
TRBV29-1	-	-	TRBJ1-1	TGCAGCGTTGAACCCGGGGCTGAAGCTTTCTTT	CSVEPGAEAFF
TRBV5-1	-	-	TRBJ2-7	TGCGCCAGCAGTCCGACGGGAGTGGGGGACGAGCAGTACTTC	CASSPTGVGDEQYF
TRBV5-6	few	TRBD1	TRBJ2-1	TGTGCCAGCAGCTTACCCAGGGGGCGAGTGAATGAGCAGTTCTTC	CASSLPRGRVNEQFF
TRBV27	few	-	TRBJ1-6	TGTGCCAGCAGTTCTGACAGAACAAATTCACCCCTCCACTTT	CASSSDRTNSPLHF
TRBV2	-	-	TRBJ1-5	TGTGCCAGCAGTAAGGGTCCTACGCCCCAGCATTTT	CASSKGPTPQHF
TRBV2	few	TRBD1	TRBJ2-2	TGTGCCAGCAGGGCTGGGACAGGTACCGTTACCGGGGAGCTGTTTTTT	CASRAGTGTVTGELFF
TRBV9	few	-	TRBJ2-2	TGTGCCAGCAGCGTTCAGGGGTTAGTGGTTCCCGGGGAGCTGTTTTTT	CASSVQGLVVPGELFF
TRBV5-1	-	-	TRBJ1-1	TGCGCCAGCAGCATAGGGGATTACACTGAAGCTTTCTTT	CASSIGDYTEAFF
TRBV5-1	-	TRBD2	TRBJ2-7	TGCGCCAGCAGAGGCGGGAGGGGTGAGCAGTACTTC	CASRGGRGEQYF
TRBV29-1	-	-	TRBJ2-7	TGCAGCGTGCGTGGGACCCACGAGCAGTACTTC	CSVRGTHEQYF